This TCR beta chain was identified during a study of metastatic and nonmetastatic thyroid tumors. Study at large: It was across blood and tumor or nodule tissue from malignant and benign thyroid patients that repertoires were compared. Study findings and constraints: In blood and tumor, TCR beta diversity was reportedly significantly higher in malignant thyroid tumors than in benign nodules.

Every patient was untreated before thyroid surgery. As originally analysed: The study took CDR3 differences across clinicopathological groups and made a distant-metastasis classifier for papillary thyroid cancer from them. TCRdb re-called clones via MiXCR from the PCR reads. V and J calls and clone size were set by TCRdb, not the authors. This repertoire shows 25,000 to 30,000 clones, over 20% found once; its top ten account for roughly 14%. This clone was seen at least ten times. Its antigen is undetermined. This CDR3 has 14 amino acids. CDR1 and CDR2 from the germline V gene are SGHTA and FQGNSA. V lost 4 bases to trimming and J lost 5 bases; unmatched junction nucleotides: 2.

This clonotype was sampled from a female donor with papillary thyroid cancer or a benign thyroid nodule (not recorded which). Some clones in this sample may be carry-over from other donors' samples. The V gene is TRBV7-2, the J gene TRBJ2-3, with 11 bases that match TRBD2. Sequenced: blood. The CDR3 coding sequence is TGTGCCAGCAGCTCTGGACTAGCGGGAGATACGCAGTATTTT. Encoded protein: CASSSGLAGDTQYF.